This TCR beta chain was recovered during a study of cytomegalovirus exposure and HLA in healthy donors. Unmatched junction bases numbered 7, after V lost 5 bases and J lost 4 bases. Germline V gene lookup returns CDR1 SGHNT and CDR2 YENEEA. This CDR3 comprises 14 residues. PCR primers comprised 60 Vbeta and 13 Jbeta primers. TCRdb's table, derived via immunoSEQ multiplex PCR, lists solely in-frame clones and lacks some. Among 170,000 or so clones, 80% were seen once, and the ten largest hold 4.5% to 6%. Whole-study results and caveats: Immune exposure was documented only through CMV serostatus.

The table lists this clone with a few counts. The antigen remains unidentified. Sampled while nominally healthy, donors likely had unrecorded immune exposures. Sequencing was performed on PBMCs. This rearrangement joins TRBV11-3 to TRBJ1-2, with 7 bases aligning to TRBD1. The TCR sequence derives from a man aged 35 to 55 in good health and CMV-seronegative. In nucleotides, the CDR3 is TGTGCCAGCAGCCACATGACAGGGAGCTATGGCTACACCTTC. Residues: CASSHMTGSYGYTF.